The 15 T cell receptor beta chains listed next were all sequenced from one sample in a study of T cells in Graves' hyperthyroidism and ophthalmopathy. Template material for amplifying TCR beta CDR3 regions consisted of RNA transcripts. Researchers ran a first-round RT-PCR on the TCR CDR3 using the HTBI primer set. Each CDR3 protein is one row after TCRdb ran MiXCR on the multiplex PCR reads. The sample consists of approximately 430,000 distinct CDR3 sequences, roughly 14% of them appearing once. Sequencing was done on a sample of blood. These receptors came from a man younger than 35 with Graves' ophthalmopathy.

Ten or more counts support this clonotype. J is TRBJ1-2 and V is TRBV18; 8 bases are a match to TRBD1. The CDR3 length is 14 residues. V shed 2 bases, J shed 4 bases, and the junction held 3 bases outside the gene matches. Per the germline V gene, CDR1 is KGHSH and CDR2 is LQKENI. The CDR3 loop is CASSPDRGLYGYTF. CDR3 in DNA: TGTGCCAGCTCACCAGACAGGGGCCTCTATGGCTACACCTTC.

This clonotype was counted many times. J is TRBJ2-7 and V is TRBV4-1; tentatively, D is TRBD1 or TRBD2 (5 bases each). Between the trimmed V and J ends, which lost 0 bases and 7 bases, there was a span of 13 bases. CDR1 MGHRA and CDR2 YSYEKL come from the germline V gene. This CDR3 spans 14 amino acids. The CDR3 region has the DNA TGCGCCAGCAGCCAAGATCGGGACCCCCGGGAGCAGTACTTC. Amino acid sequence: CASSQDRDPREQYF.

This clonotype was observed many times. CDR3 coding DNA: TGTGCCAGCAGTTCCTTGGGACGGCGGAATGAAAAACTGTTTTTT. Residues: CASSSLGRRNEKLFF. The V and J genes are TRBV12-3 or TRBV12-4 and TRBJ1-4, with D possibly matching TRBD1 (5 bases). Trimming pared 4 bases from V and 5 bases from J, leaving 14 bases between. This CDR3 has 15 residues.

On this clonotype: Just one base apart from a much larger clone, this may be a read error. This chain links TRBV11-3 with TRBJ2-1; 8 bases fit TRBD1. From germline, CDR1 is SGHNT and CDR2 YENEEA. The CDR3 runs to 14 residues. CDR3 protein: CACSLGGQVNEQFF. Here the CDR3 DNA reads TGTGCCTGCAGCTTAGGGGGACAGGTCAATGAGCAGTTCTTC.

This clonotype came up a few times. CDR3: CASSRTSAGTYEQYF. The CDR3 DNA reads TGCGCCAGCAGCCGGACTAGCGCGGGGACCTACGAGCAGTACTTC. The rearrangement links TRBV5-1 to TRBJ2-7, with TRBD2 matching over 9 bases. Germline assignment: CDR1 SGHRS and CDR2 YFSETQ. Trimming took 4 bases from V and 2 from J; bases not matched to a gene: 7. The CDR3 sequence is 15 residues long.

This clonotype has only a few counts. The CDR3 region is CASSYSPGGNGYTF. CDR3 DNA sequence: TGTGCCAGCAGTTACTCCCCAGGGGGAAATGGCTACACCTTC. The V call is TRBV6-5, the J call TRBJ1-2; TRBD1 matches 7 bases. Trimming cost V 0 bases and J 6 bases; bases outside gene matches: 4. The germline V gene encodes CDR1 MNHEY and CDR2 SVGAGI. CDR3 size: 14 residues.

This clonotype was observed many times. J is TRBJ2-3 and V is TRBV20-1, with TRBD2 as a possible D gene (5 bases). The V and J ends lost 3 bases and 0 bases respectively, with 10 bases between them. CDR1 and CDR2 (germline): DFQATT, SNEGSKA (reference sequence). CDR3 length: 14 residues. The DNA of the CDR3 is TGCAGTGCTAGTGGAGGTTCTAGCACAGATACGCAGTATTTT. Translation gives CSASGGSSTDTQYF.

This clonotype has a count of ten or more. V is TRBV13 and J is TRBJ1-1; D possibly corresponds to TRBD1 (5 bases). There are 14 residues in the CDR3. Trimming stripped 6 bases from V and 4 bases from J, with 15 bases between. The germline CDR1 and CDR2 sequences are PRHDT and FYEKMQ (reference sequence). The CDR3 nucleotides are TGTGCCAGCAGGGGCAGGGCCGGGATCACTGAAGCTTTCTTT. Protein product: CASRGRAGITEAFF.

This clonotype has at least ten counts. This chain uses TRBV13 with TRBJ1-5, with D possibly TRBD1 on 6 matching bases. The CDR3 contains 15 residues. The ends were cut back, 5 bases at V and 7 bases at J, with 18 bases in the middle. The germline gives CDR1 PRHDT, CDR2 FYEKMQ (reference sequence). CDR3 in amino acids: CASSQADRGGQPQHF. In DNA, the CDR3 is TGTGCCAGCAGCCAGGCGGACAGAGGTGGGCAGCCCCAGCATTTT.

Ten or more counts support this clonotype. Written as DNA, the CDR3 is TGTGCCAGCAGTTTTGCCAGGGTGGGCACTGAAGCTTTCTTT. Its protein is CASSFARVGTEAFF. The chain employs TRBV12-3 or TRBV12-4 and TRBJ1-1; D perhaps matches TRBD1 (5 bases). The V gene lost 3 bases and the J gene lost 4 bases, with 12 bases spanning the gap. CDR3 size: 14 residues.

A single count supports this clonotype. Lacking the conserved final phenylalanine or tryptophan, this CDR3 likely reflects a read error. The genes are TRBV7-7 and TRBJ2-2; maybe TRBD2 (5 bases). CDR3 length: 15 residues. The V gene's germline CDR1 is SSHAT and CDR2 FNYEAQ (reference sequence). This CDR3 reads CASSLVAMNTGELFS. The DNA for the CDR3 is TGTGCTAGCAGCTTAGTAGCGATGAACACCGGGGAGCTGTTTTCT.

Ten or more counts support this clonotype. V and J are TRBV6-1 and TRBJ1-1; no definite D call. Germline V gene sequence: CDR1 MNHNS, CDR2 SASEGT. The CDR3 consists of 13 residues. V was pared by 5 bases and J by 3 bases, with 10 bases between. The DNA of the CDR3 is TGTGCCAGCAGTACCATAGCGGACACTGAAGCTTTCTTT. This sequence encodes CASSTIADTEAFF.

V and J are TRBV19 and TRBJ1-5, with D unresolved. CDR3 size: 14 residues. Trimming left V 2 bases short and J 0 bases short, with 5 bases between. Germline V gene data show CDR1 as LNHDA and CDR2 as SQIVND (reference sequence). CDR3 DNA sequence: TGTGCCAGTAGTATATCGAATAGCAATCAGCCCCAGCATTTT. This translates into CASSISNSNQPQHF.

This clonotype was detected many times. The chain recombines TRBV2 with TRBJ1-2; TRBD1 might be the D (5 bases). With 3 bases removed from V and 6 bases from J, the gap between germline ends came to 17 bases. This CDR3 has 15 residues. CDR1 and CDR2 (germline): SNHLY, FYNNEI. The CDR3 loop reads CASSDLFSGTDGYTF. CDR3 nucleotides: TGTGCCAGCAGTGACCTTTTTTCTGGGACCGATGGCTACACCTTC.

This clonotype was picked up many times. This chain links TRBV11-2 with TRBJ2-1; maybe TRBD2 (6 bases). The ends were cut back, 1 base at V and 3 bases at J, with 13 bases in the middle. The CDR3 extends over 16 amino acids. Germline V gene lookup returns CDR1 SGHAT and CDR2 FQNNGV. The CDR3 is CASSLVYSGGYNEQFF. CDR3 in DNA: TGTGCCAGCAGCTTAGTTTATAGCGGAGGCTACAATGAGCAGTTCTTC.